This is a list of T cell receptor beta chains from one sample in a study of Ad26.COV2.S vaccination and SARS-CoV-2 variants. Some clones are missing from TCRdb's copy, which holds only in-frame ones; the method was immunoSEQ multiplex PCR. Here the sample spans some 290,000 clones, 85% being singletons. Sequenced material: peripheral blood, taken in a trial of Ad26.COV2.S vaccine versus placebo. These receptors were obtained from a person between 18 and 60 years old who received the Ad26.COV2.S COVID-19 vaccine or a placebo. The CDR3 runs from the conserved cysteine through the conserved F or W. The D gene is left open where the match is weak. Some rows have no size entry. The others give once, few or many, or a class for an expanded clone.

d_gene	j_gene	abundance	v_gene	CDR3aa	CDR3nt
TRBD1	TRBJ2-4	.	TRBV2	CASATTGAENIQYF	TGTGCCAGCGCCACGACAGGGGCGGAAAACATTCAGTACTTC
.	TRBJ2-5	.	TRBV27	CASSISGKKGTQYF	TGTGCCAGCAGTATTTCCGGGAAAAAAGGGACCCAGTACTTC
TRBD1	TRBJ1-4	.	TRBV6-1	CASSERGPPNEKLFF	TGTGCCAGCAGTGAGAGGGGGCCCCCTAATGAAAAACTGTTTTTT
.	TRBJ1-5	.	TRBV19	CASSKEGASNQPQHF	TGTGCCAGTAGTAAAGAGGGTGCGAGCAATCAGCCCCAGCATTTT
.	TRBJ1-5	.	TRBV7-9	CASSSLDRDDQPQHF	TGTGCCAGCAGCTCCTTAGACAGAGATGATCAGCCCCAGCATTTT
TRBD1	TRBJ1-2	once	TRBV7-9	CASSLPGTDRLYGYTF	TGTGCCAGCAGCTTACCCGGGACAGACAGACTCTATGGCTACACCTTC
.	TRBJ1-1	once	TRBV6-1	CASSDFGGYTEAFF	TGTGCCAGCAGTGATTTCGGGGGTTACACTGAAGCTTTCTTT
.	TRBJ1-1	.	TRBV5-1	CASSLAPGSNTEAFF	TGCGCCAGCAGCTTGGCCCCAGGGTCAAACACTGAAGCTTTCTTT
TRBD2	TRBJ2-7	.	TRBV7-8	CASSLEGLVNMYEQYF	TGTGCCAGCAGCTTAGAGGGACTAGTTAATATGTACGAGCAGTACTTC
TRBD2	TRBJ2-1	.	TRBV7-9	CASSLGLAFNEQFF	TGTGCCAGCAGCTTAGGACTAGCGTTCAATGAGCAGTTCTTC
.	TRBJ1-2	.	TRBV18	CASSPTSGSSNYGYTF	TGTGCCAGCTCACCAACCTCGGGATCGAGTAACTATGGCTACACCTTC
TRBD2	TRBJ2-3	.	TRBV27	CASSTTKPRGASTDTQYF	TGTGCCAGCAGTACCACTAAGCCGCGGGGGGCGAGCACAGATACGCAGTATTTT
TRBD1	TRBJ2-7	.	TRBV7-3	CASSLMDRGKQYF	TGTGCCAGCAGCTTAATGGACAGGGGGAAGCAGTACTTC
.	TRBJ2-1	.	TRBV7-8	CASSLSRLVRRNEQFF	TGTGCCAGCAGCCTCTCCAGACTCGTCCGGCGGAATGAGCAGTTCTTC
TRBD1	TRBJ2-2	.	TRBV2	CAGRQGPTGELFF	TGTGCCGGACGACAGGGGCCCACCGGGGAGCTGTTTTTT
TRBD2	TRBJ2-1	once	TRBV18	CASSPGGAVIREQFF	TGTGCCAGCTCACCCGGGGGGGCCGTAATTCGAGAGCAGTTCTTC
TRBD1	TRBJ1-1	.	TRBV28	CASSTPGQGGLAFF	TGTGCCAGCAGCACTCCGGGACAGGGGGGGTTAGCTTTCTTT
TRBD2	TRBJ2-5	.	TRBV5-1	CASSPTGGPLETQYF	TGCGCCAGCAGCCCTACGGGGGGGCCGTTGGAGACCCAGTACTTC
TRBD1	TRBJ2-3	.	TRBV5-1	CASSWDRGHTDTQYF	TGCGCCAGCAGCTGGGACAGGGGACACACAGATACGCAGTATTTT
TRBD2	TRBJ2-1	.	TRBV5-1	CASSRLTSGGLSSYNEQFF	TGCGCCAGCAGCCGATTGACTAGCGGGGGGCTGAGCTCCTACAATGAGCAGTTCTTC
.	TRBJ2-7	once	TRBV5-1	CASSLVAGSYEQYF	TGCGCCAGCAGCTTGGTAGCAGGCTCCTACGAGCAGTACTTC
.	TRBJ1-6	few	TRBV27	CASRTNRDPLHF	TGTGCCAGCAGGACAAACAGGGACCCCCTCCACTTT
.	TRBJ2-7	.	TRBV11-2	CASSSPTRDGYEQYF	TGTGCCAGCAGCTCACCAACGCGGGATGGCTACGAGCAGTACTTC
.	TRBJ1-2	once	TRBV7-8	CASRERRGGRHGYTF	TGTGCCAGCAGGGAACGCCGAGGGGGTAGGCATGGCTACACCTTC
TRBD1	TRBJ2-3	.	TRBV3-1/TRBV3-2	CASSQKEARGKDTQYF	TGTGCCAGCAGCCAAAAGGAGGCCAGGGGGAAAGATACGCAGTATTTT
TRBD2	TRBJ2-1	once	TRBV3-1/TRBV3-2	CASSHTLAGGNEQFF	TGTGCCAGCAGCCACACCCTAGCGGGGGGCAATGAGCAGTTCTTC
TRBD1	TRBJ1-4	.	TRBV7-9	CASSSTGVLNEKLFF	TGTGCCAGCAGCTCGACAGGGGTTCTTAATGAAAAACTGTTTTTT
TRBD1	TRBJ1-2	.	TRBV19	CASNSNRGRGGYTF	TGTGCCAGTAACTCCAACAGGGGACGCGGTGGCTACACCTTC
.	TRBJ1-6	.	TRBV19	CASRGSQGLYSPLHF	TGTGCCAGTAGGGGGTCACAGGGTTTGTATTCACCCCTCCACTTT
TRBD2	TRBJ2-3	.	TRBV7-2	CASSSTGLAATDTQYF	TGTGCCAGCAGCTCGACGGGACTAGCGGCCACAGATACGCAGTATTTT
.	TRBJ2-7	once	TRBV19	CASSIRDGPYEQYF	TGTGCCAGTAGTATAAGAGACGGACCCTACGAGCAGTACTTC
.	TRBJ2-7	.	TRBV7-9	CASSLMGGGNYEQYF	TGTGCCAGCAGCTTAATGGGAGGGGGGAACTACGAGCAGTACTTC
TRBD1	TRBJ2-5	.	TRBV18	CASSPTGYGETQYF	TGTGCCAGCTCACCGACAGGGTATGGGGAGACCCAGTACTTC
TRBD1	TRBJ2-7	once	TRBV24-1	CATSDTGTGGREQYF	TGTGCCACCAGTGATACCGGGACAGGGGGCCGGGAGCAGTACTTC
.	TRBJ2-7	.	TRBV11-3	CASSSPYSLEQYF	TGTGCCAGCAGCTCCCCCTACTCGTTAGAGCAGTACTTC
TRBD2	TRBJ2-3	.	TRBV5-4	CASSSVRTSGGTDTQYF	TGTGCCAGCAGCTCCGTTCGGACTAGCGGGGGAACAGATACGCAGTATTTT
.	TRBJ2-1	.	TRBV28	CASSLLMRGGLYNEQFF	TGTGCCAGCAGTTTATTGATGAGGGGGGGACTGTACAATGAGCAGTTCTTC
.	TRBJ2-1	once	TRBV9	CASSVIGANNEQFF	TGTGCCAGCAGCGTAATAGGGGCAAACAATGAGCAGTTCTTC
.	TRBJ2-7	.	TRBV7-9	CASSLALTGEQYF	TGTGCCAGCAGCTTAGCGCTGACGGGCGAGCAGTACTTC